This T cell receptor (beta chain) was found in a study of T cells in Graves' hyperthyroidism and ophthalmopathy (dated 2019 in TCRdb). Concerning the study at large: TCR V-J signatures able to tell the groups apart were searched for in a discovery cohort of around 95 patients, of whom approximately 40 had Graves' ophthalmopathy and under 65 had stable Graves' hyperthyroidism. An independent validation cohort of under 20 hyperthyroidism patients and about 16 patients who later progressed to ophthalmopathy tested prospective prediction of ophthalmopathy. For training and testing, the 100 or so patients in the discovery cohort were randomly divided in a 7:3 ratio. In several Graves' hyperthyroidism patients, the study also compared T-cell repertoires from thyroid tissue with T-cell repertoires from blood. Once sampling was done, hyperthyroidism patients were given methimazole at a starting dose of 30 mg daily, whereas ophthalmopathy patients were given high-dose intravenous methylprednisolone. The paper reports TCR Vbeta CDR3 sequencing of approximately 140 peripheral blood samples: approximately 41 ophthalmopathy, under 80 hyperthyroidism and around 17 progressor patients. Broader findings and caveats from the paper: In cross-validation, a model built on a 13 V-J signature told ophthalmopathy apart from stable hyperthyroidism with about 90% sensitivity and 81% to 82% specificity, and in testing the same model reached 80%/75%. In validation, progression to ophthalmopathy was predicted by the model with 55% to 71% sensitivity and 72% to 80% specificity, a median of approximately 7.1 months before onset. Sample size was not statistically predetermined, and investigators were not blinded to group allocation. Most expanded thyroid clonotypes (frequency above 0.001) were also detected in blood, suggesting blood repertoires may reflect thyroid immune responses.

In regard to this clonotype: Its cognate antigen has yet to be identified. Within one base of it there is no much larger clone, and no base qualities were kept.

The TCR beta CDR3 regions were amplified from the RNA transcripts. For the first round of RT-PCR on the TCR CDR3, the HTBI primer set was used together with the Qiagen OneStep RT-PCR kit. Libraries were constructed in a second round of multiplex PCR, after which size selection and purification were carried out. Paired-end sequencing of the libraries was performed with 100 bp reads on an Illumina HiSeq2000. The study's processing was this. SOAPnuke was used to process the raw data, removing reads that contained adapters or uncalled bases, had a mean Phred below 15, or lacked an exact match to the constant primer or identifier. High-quality paired reads were merged using COPE v1.2.5, and each unique nucleotide sequence was defined as a clonotype. MiTCR v1.1 was used to align the clonotypes against IMGT TRBV, TRBD and TRBJ reference segments. The analysis was restricted to V-J combinations with a frequency above 0.0001, which together covered about 99% of the repertoires. A TCS score was defined as the ratio between F50 (clonal expansion) and ExV (chaos), using BLOSUM62-based TCRdist between CDR3 peptides within each V-J. Welch's t-statistics and random forest reduced fewer than 600 V-J features to around 14, which were used in a naive Bayes classifier (R e1071). The public sequencing data were trimmed at Q25 with fastp and processed into clonotypes with MiXCR by TCRdb, which kept only in-frame beta chains. Here each entry gathers all rows of one CDR3 protein and keeps the most common genes and DNA. These V and J calls originate from TCRdb's pipeline instead of the authors' own analysis. A total of approximately 590,000 distinct CDR3 sequences appear in this sample, around 46% of them only once. The ten largest clonotypes hold 8.2% of the sample.

Stable Graves' hyperthyroidism was defined as no progression to ophthalmopathy during 18 months of follow-up. Hyperthyroidism patients were aged 18 to 65 years and newly diagnosed, with disease duration of less than 2 months. Exclusion was applied to patients with uncontrolled infections, other autoimmune diseases, pregnancy or lactation. Diagnoses were established on the basis of clinical symptoms, serum thyroxine and TRAb, thyroid ultrasound, and orbital computed tomography. Total RNA was extracted with Trizol reagent, and quality was checked on an Agilent 2100 Bioanalyzer. The TCR comes from a woman between 18 and 30 years old with Graves' hyperthyroidism. Donor details come from another sample of the same person, matched by shared clones. Sequencing used peripheral blood or thyroid tissue (not recorded which).

The DNA is as follows: TGTGCCAGCAGGGGAAACAATGAGCAGTTCTTC. Protein translation: CASRGNNEQFF. Recombination joined TRBV7-6 with TRBJ2-7; the D gene identity is not certain. The J call is doubtful: the DNA matches TRBJ2-1 better. CDR1 SGHVS and CDR2 FNYEAQ were looked up in the germline V gene. The CDR3, from cysteine to phenylalanine, totals 11 residues. Only CDR3 DNA remains: 33 bases, in frame from the first base.